This TCR beta chain comes out of a study of cytomegalovirus exposure and HLA in healthy donors. Study overall: Earlier sequencing of about 179 million T cells yielded 95 million to 120 million unique TCR beta sequences. Ancestry clustering placed about four fifths of several hundred genotyped donors in the Caucasian-associated cluster.

Amplification used 60 Vbeta primers and 13 Jbeta primers. This table comes from immunoSEQ multiplex PCR, and its TCRdb copy is limited to in-frame clones, with some not included. The sample carries approximately 160,000 clones, more than 65% recorded once. The germline V gene encodes CDR1 MNHEY and CDR2 SVGAGI. This CDR3 is 13 amino acids long. The V gene lost 10 bases and the J gene lost 2 bases, with 15 bases spanning the gap. This TCR derives from a woman aged 25 to 39 in good health and CMV-seronegative. Sequences were obtained from PBMCs. The chain employs TRBV6-5 and TRBJ2-7, with D possibly being TRBD2 (7 bases). CDR3 DNA: TGTGCCACCCACGCGGGGGCCCCCTACGAGCAGTACTTC. It is translated as CATHAGAPYEQYF.